The present T cell receptor (beta chain) was sequenced within a study of CD8 T cells in Susac syndrome. CDR3 size: 12 residues. Looked up from germline, CDR1 is SNHLY and CDR2 is FYNNEI. Note on this clonotype: Germline and junction disagree at one end, which may indicate a read error.

The authors carried out high-throughput sequencing of TCR beta. They applied it to CD8+ and CD4+ T cells obtained from blood. With random hexamers, reverse transcription was performed on about 0.5 to 1 ug of RNA. Amplification of TCR beta CDR3 by immunoSEQ multiplex PCR spanned 54 Vbeta and 13 Jbeta. TCRdb re-called the immunoSEQ multiplex PCR reads with MiXCR, one entry per CDR3 protein. The profile shows more than 150,000 distinct CDR3 sequences, around 96% of them singletons. The receptor was derived from a human donor with multiple sclerosis. V usage is TRBV2 and J usage is TRBJ2-1, with a weak D call TRBD1 (6 bases). The specimen sequenced was CD8+ T cells from PBMCs. As DNA, the CDR3 is TGTGCCAGCTTGGACAGAGACAATGAGCTGTTCTTC. Its translation is CASLDRDNELFF.